This T cell receptor (beta chain) was observed in a study of blood T cell repertoires in COVID-19. This CDR3 is 13 amino acids long. Germline V gene data show CDR1 as SEHNR and CDR2 as FQNEAQ (reference sequence). Trimming left V 4 bases short and J 0 bases short, with 4 bases between. Data came from immunoSEQ multiplex PCR; TCRdb stores just in-frame clones and leaves some out. The sample records hundreds of thousands of clones, approximately 79% being singletons. This clone occurred once. The clonotype comes from a middle-aged woman with active or convalescent COVID-19. The sequenced sample consisted of peripheral blood. This chain uses TRBV7-9 with TRBJ1-5; no firm D call. DNA of the CDR3: TGTGCCAGCAGCTCCATTAGCAATCAGCCCCAGCATTTT. Protein: CASSSISNQPQHF.